A selection of T cell receptor beta chains follows, all from one sample in a study of radiation and T cells in renal cell carcinoma. Profiled with immunoSEQ multiplex PCR; TCRdb holds only in-frame clones, not every one. The sample lists about 64,000 clones; roughly 80% were seen once. The sequences come from blood, collected from a patient whose treatment included radiotherapy and nephrectomy. The receptor source for this set is a man in his fifties or sixties with renal cell carcinoma. Each CDR3 is given with its conserved first and last residue. Where a row states a size, it is once, few, many or the class of an expanded clone; other rows omit it.

CASSLGQFLYGYTF TRBJ1-2 few 14 TRBV5-6
CASSLGGVGTQYF TRBJ2-5 once 13 TRBV27
CASSPSQGRNAKLFF TRBJ1-4 NA 15 TRBV6-5
CASSVARSGGPEELFF TRBJ1-4 NA 16 TRBV9
CASSSKKTVSTDTQYF TRBJ2-3 NA 16 TRBV5-4
CASSFSPGGGEKLFF TRBJ1-4 NA 15 TRBV5-5
CASSAQEGSNQPQHF TRBJ1-5 NA 15 TRBV2
CASSLSTQETQYF TRBJ2-5 NA 13 TRBV18
CASSKGRGGNGYGYTF TRBJ1-2 NA 16 TRBV7-9
CASSPGTGQTYEQYF TRBJ2-7 NA 15 TRBV7-9
CASSFAGTGNEKLFF TRBJ1-4 NA 15 TRBV5-8
CATQRGTSGTDTQYF TRBJ2-3 NA 15 TRBV15
CASSVVSGIASSTDTQYF TRBJ2-3 NA 18 TRBV9
CASSPAEAGGPYNEQFF TRBJ2-1 few 17 TRBV7-3
CASSPRTSGRATDTQYF TRBJ2-3 NA 17 TRBV7-8
CASSLWLASYNEQFF TRBJ2-1 NA 15 TRBV5-6
CASSYSRVYNEQFF TRBJ2-1 NA 14 TRBV6-5
CASSLRALGAFF TRBJ1-1 NA 12 TRBV5-6
CATSRERGSTGDHNYGYTF TRBJ1-2 NA 19 TRBV15
CASSSGADTEAFF TRBJ1-1 NA 13 TRBV5-1
CASSATSGRVETQYF TRBJ2-5 NA 15 TRBV5-1
CASRGLAGVNEQFF TRBJ2-1 few 14 TRBV10-2
CASSLQGGHEKLFF TRBJ1-4 NA 14 TRBV27
CASRGMGDSFKAFF TRBJ1-1 NA 14 TRBV6-5
CATSRDWGADTQYF TRBJ2-3 NA 14 TRBV15
CASSSWTGRSYEQYF TRBJ2-7 NA 15 TRBV7-9
CASSLLGFMNTEAFF TRBJ1-1 few 15 TRBV11-2
CASSPQTLNTEAFF TRBJ1-1 NA 14 TRBV18